This T cell receptor (beta chain) is from a study of blood T cell repertoires in COVID-19 (dated by TCRdb to 2020 to 2021). For context, the study as a whole: Collaborator samples came from the United States, Italy and Spain and covered acute and convalescent phases of COVID-19. Where available, HLA class I and class II types were obtained from metadata supplied by the sample provider rather than from assay-based typing. The repertoires were made available in a free public database intended to serve as a resource for research on the immune response to SARS-CoV-2. The prospective study material was composed of cDNA or gDNA derived from T cells, B-cell-depleted T cells, or PBMCs. The dataset comprised deeply sampled blood TCRbeta repertoires from subjects exposed to, actively infected with, or recovered from COVID-19. The samples were drawn from two sources: the first 160 participants of the ongoing ImmuneRACE study, and fewer than 1,500 subjects contributed by 6 global collaborators. A de-identified subject ID, COVID-19 status, age in years and sex were almost always included in the sample metadata. Study-level results and caveats: How much clinical and demographic metadata was included differed by source and by participant, and the metadata was provided uncurated.

A remark on this clone: This clone's antigen is unknown. Base qualities were left out, and no much larger clone turns up one base away.

TCRbeta CDR3 regions were amplified from genomic DNA using the immunoSEQ Assay, a bias-controlled multiplex PCR. The authors' analysis ran thus. Nucleated cell counts per sample were estimated from amplification of reference gene primers within the assay. To quantify the absolute abundance of each unique TCRbeta CDR3 rearrangement, sequence reads were collapsed and filtered. For each sample, productive Simpson clonality was calculated as the square root of Simpson's diversity index over productive rearrangements. This is the immuneACCESS table as TCRdb keeps it, with only in-frame sequences that have V and J called. A part of the clones is gone; compared with another copy, unresolved V genes explain less than half, and the rest is unexplained. For V, J and clone size, that table is used; D and trimming come from the DNA. The sample contains 200,000 to 250,000 clones, roughly 80% of them found a single time. The ten largest clones take up 8% to 13% of the sample.

Whole blood was collected in K2EDTA tubes by collaborating institutions according to the institutions' own protocols. For TCRbeta analysis, collaborators shipped samples in one of three forms: frozen whole blood, isolated PBMCs, or DNA extracted from either of those sample types. The receptor comes from a woman aged 80 or over with acute or convalescent COVID-19. Sequenced material: peripheral blood.

At the DNA level, the sequence is TGTGCCAGCCAGACTAGCGGGAGTGGAGAGCAGTACTTC. Its amino acids are CASQTSGSGEQYF. Rearrangement joined TRBV28 to TRBJ2-7, with 12 bases matching TRBD2. The germline V end is reduced by 8 bases and the J end by 7 bases; junction bases left unmatched: 6. From its cysteine to its phenylalanine, the CDR3 spans 13 amino acids. Only the CDR3 DNA is retained, 39 bases long and in frame from the first base. CDR1 is given as MDHEN and CDR2 as SYDVKM, both from the germline V gene.